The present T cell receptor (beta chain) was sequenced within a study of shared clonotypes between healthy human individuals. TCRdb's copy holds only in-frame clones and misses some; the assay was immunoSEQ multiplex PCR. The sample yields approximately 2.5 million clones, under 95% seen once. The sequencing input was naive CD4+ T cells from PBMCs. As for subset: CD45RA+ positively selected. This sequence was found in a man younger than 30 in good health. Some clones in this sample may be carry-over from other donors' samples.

CDR3 region: CASSPQGAGGEGEQFF. CDR3 in DNA: TGTGCCAGCAGCCCCCAAGGTGCGGGAGGCGAGGGTGAGCAGTTCTTC. The chain recombines TRBV11-2 with TRBJ2-1; 8 bases fit TRBD2. CDR1 and CDR2 (germline): SGHAT, FQNNGV. This CDR3 comprises 16 residues. J was trimmed by 9 bases and V by 5 bases; bases with no gene match: 15. The full variable domain, completed using reference TRBV11-2 and TRBJ2-1, is EAGVAQSPRYKIIEKRQSVAFWCNPISGHATLYWYQQILGQGPKLLIQFQNNGVVDDSQLPKDRFSAERLKGVDSTLKIQPAKLEDSAVYLCASSPQGAGGEGEQFFGPGTRLTVL.